The clone carrying this T cell receptor beta chain was recorded many times. The J segment lost 8 bases and the V segment lost 3 bases, leaving 12 bases of the junction unmatched. The CDR3 sequence is 15 residues long. Germline CDR1 reads SGHRS; CDR2 reads YFSETQ. Each diagnosis was grounded in clinical symptoms, serum thyroxine and TRAb, thyroid ultrasound, and orbital computed tomography. The data stem from a study of T cells in Graves' hyperthyroidism and ophthalmopathy. Researchers took RNA transcripts and amplified the TCR beta CDR3 regions from them. The HTBI primer set was used in a first-round RT-PCR of the TCR CDR3. TCRdb fed the multiplex PCR reads into MiXCR, producing one record per CDR3 protein. The sample gives around 350,000 distinct CDR3 sequences, about 18% of which show up once; about 3.5% is in the top ten.

Sequenced: blood. This chain connects TRBV5-1 to TRBJ1-2; 8 nucleotides match TRBD1. The TCR was taken from a woman younger than 35 with Graves' hyperthyroidism. The CDR3 DNA reads TGCGCCAGCAGCTCGGACAGGGAGCGTGGAGGGGGCTACACCTTC. It yields the protein CASSSDRERGGGYTF.